The clone carrying this T cell receptor beta chain was seen once. Sequencing was performed with immunoSEQ multiplex PCR; in TCRdb, only in-frame clones are kept and a portion is missing. Of about 67,000 clones listed, roughly 87% are singletons. This sample stems from a study of T cell changes during pregnancy in multiple sclerosis. This clonotype was sampled from a female donor with multiple sclerosis, enrolled in a pregnancy study. Source: peripheral blood, taken in the first trimester of pregnancy.

The CDR3 region has the DNA TGTGCCAGCCCCGCGGGCACTGAAGCTTTCTTT. It encodes CASPAGTEAFF. V usage is TRBV2 and J usage is TRBJ1-1; D call uncertain. The CDR3 sequence is 11 residues long. The V end was cut by 8 bases, the J end by 4 bases, with 8 bases between. The germline V gene encodes CDR1 SNHLY and CDR2 FYNNEI.